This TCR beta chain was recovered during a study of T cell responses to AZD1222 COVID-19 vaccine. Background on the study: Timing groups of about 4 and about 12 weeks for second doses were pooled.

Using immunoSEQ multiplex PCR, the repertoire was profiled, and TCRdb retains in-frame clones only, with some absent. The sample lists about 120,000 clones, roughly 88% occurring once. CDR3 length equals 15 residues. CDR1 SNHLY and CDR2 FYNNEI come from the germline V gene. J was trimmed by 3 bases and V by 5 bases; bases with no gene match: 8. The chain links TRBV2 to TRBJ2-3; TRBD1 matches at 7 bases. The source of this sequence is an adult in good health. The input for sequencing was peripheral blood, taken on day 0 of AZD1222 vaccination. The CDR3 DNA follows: TGTGCCAGCAGTCCGGGACAGCTGGCGACAGATACGCAGTATTTT. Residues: CASSPGQLATDTQYF.